Each of the 31 T cell receptor beta chains below was sequenced from the same sample in a study of cytomegalovirus exposure and HLA in healthy donors. 60 Vbeta and 13 Jbeta primers were used in PCR. Some clones are missing from TCRdb's copy, which holds only in-frame ones; the method was immunoSEQ multiplex PCR. Of over 150,000 clones listed, over 65% were seen once; the top ten hold about 1.4%. The material sequenced was PBMCs. These receptors all come from a woman younger than 45 in good health and CMV-seropositive.

The chain is built from TRBV18 and TRBJ1-1; no clear D. The CDR3 runs 15 residues. V was cut by 0 bases and J by 1 base, with 9 bases left in between. From germline, CDR1 is KGHSH and CDR2 LQKENI. In DNA, the CDR3 is TGTGCCAGCTCACCACCTATGGGCGAGAACACTGAAGCTTTCTTT. Translated, it gives CASSPPMGENTEAFF.

The V call is TRBV10-3, the J call TRBJ1-1; D not certain. The V gene lost 6 bases and the J gene lost 1 base, with 9 bases spanning the gap. Per the germline V gene, CDR1 is ENHRY and CDR2 is SYGVKD. The CDR3 extends over 13 amino acids. The CDR3, as DNA: TGTGCCATCAGCACAGATTCGAACACTGAAGCTTTCTTT. It translates to CAISTDSNTEAFF.

V and J are TRBV9 and TRBJ2-6; TRBD1 agrees at 7 bases. This CDR3 has 15 residues. The junction had 1 base not matched to a gene; V was cut back by 3 bases and J by 1 base. From germline, CDR1 is SGDLS and CDR2 YYNGEE. CDR3 sequence: CASSATGSGANVLTF. CDR3 nucleotide sequence: TGTGCCAGCAGCGCGACAGGGTCTGGGGCCAACGTCCTGACTTTC.

J is TRBJ2-7 and V is TRBV6-5; weak D call: TRBD1 (6 bases). The CDR3 sequence is 13 residues long. In germline, CDR1 is MNHEY, CDR2 SVGAGI. V was cut by 5 bases and J by 5 bases, with 13 bases left in between. The CDR3 here is CASSNTGIHEQYF. Written as DNA, the CDR3 is TGTGCCAGCAGTAATACAGGGATACACGAGCAGTACTTC.

This rearrangement joins TRBV5-4 to TRBJ1-5; maybe TRBD1 (6 bases). V shed 2 bases and J shed 1 base, with 10 bases lying between them. The CDR3 covers 15 residues. CDR1 is SGHNT and CDR2 is YYREEE in the germline V gene (reference sequence). DNA for the CDR3: TGTGCCAGCAGCTTAAGGGGGACGAGCAATCAGCCCCAGCATTTT. Translation gives CASSLRGTSNQPQHF.

The chain couples TRBV28 to TRBJ2-3; the D is unclear. V lost 2 bases, J lost 3 bases, and 9 bases lay in between. The CDR3 consists of 14 residues. CDR1 is MDHEN, CDR2 SYDVKM, per germline. CDR3 amino acids: CASSLGHITDTQYF. The CDR3 DNA reads TGTGCCAGCAGTTTAGGCCATATAACAGATACGCAGTATTTT.

The V and J genes are TRBV6-1 and TRBJ2-2, with TRBD2 matching 8 bases. The CDR3 has 16 amino acids. V lost 3 bases to trimming and J lost 4 bases; unmatched junction nucleotides: 7. CDR1 is MNHNS, CDR2 SASEGT, per germline. The CDR3 DNA reads as TGTGCCAGCAGTGAGATCATAGCGGGGCCCACCGGGGAGCTGTTTTTT. It translates to CASSEIIAGPTGELFF.

This chain links TRBV6-4 with TRBJ2-5; 9 nucleotides agree with TRBD2. The CDR3 consists of 15 residues. The junction had 7 bases not matched to a gene; V was cut back by 3 bases and J by 5 bases. CDR1 and CDR2 (germline): MRHNA, SNTAGT. The CDR3 DNA sequence: TGTGCCAGCAGTGAGACTAGCGGCGCGGGGGAGACCCAGTACTTC. Protein: CASSETSGAGETQYF.

This sequence joins TRBV6-5 and TRBJ1-1, with a possible D match to TRBD1 (6 bases). The CDR3 extends over 16 amino acids. Germline lookup yields CDR1 MNHEY and CDR2 SVGAGI. Trimming took off 4 bases at V and 1 base at J, with 16 bases between the two ends. The CDR3 coding sequence is TGTGCCAGCAGTTCCCCCCGGACAGAGCGGAACACTGAAGCTTTCTTT. Protein product: CASSSPRTERNTEAFF.

The chain recombines TRBV9 with TRBJ2-1, with a possible D match to TRBD1 (6 bases). The V end was cut by 5 bases, the J end by 9 bases, with 21 bases between. The germline gives CDR1 SGDLS, CDR2 YYNGEE. The CDR3 is made up of 15 amino acids. The CDR3 region has the DNA TGTGCCAGCAGACCCGGGCCAGGGGATATGGGTGAGCAGTTCTTC. Residues: CASRPGPGDMGEQFF.

The CDR3 loop is CASRKQGASSYEQYF. The DNA of the CDR3 is TGTGCCAGCAGGAAACAGGGGGCCAGCTCCTACGAGCAGTACTTC. This rearrangement joins TRBV6-1 to TRBJ2-7; TRBD1 matches at 9 bases. Germline V gene sequence: CDR1 MNHNS, CDR2 SASEGT. The length of the CDR3 is 15 residues. With 6 bases clipped from V and 0 bases from J, the junction kept 6 bases outside the gene matches.

The chain joins TRBV6-1 to TRBJ1-4; 7 positions agree with TRBD1. Unmatched junction bases numbered 3, after V lost 0 bases and J lost 11 bases. The V gene's germline CDR1 is MNHNS and CDR2 SASEGT. The CDR3 sequence is 13 residues long. The CDR3 is CASSEAGQTKLFF. CDR3 nucleotide sequence: TGTGCCAGCAGTGAAGCGGGACAGACTAAACTGTTTTTT.

This sequence joins TRBV29-1 and TRBJ2-5; 13 bases are a match to TRBD2. CDR1 SQVTM and CDR2 ANQGSEA come from the germline V gene. This CDR3 has 15 residues. V shed 5 bases and J 2 bases; nucleotides not matched to a gene: 5. The CDR3 DNA reads as TGCAGCGTTACTGGGACTAGCGGGACGCAAGAGACCCAGTACTTC. It translates to CSVTGTSGTQETQYF.

This chain connects TRBV28 to TRBJ1-5; D is unresolved. V was pared by 3 bases and J by 9 bases, with 12 bases between. Germline-derived CDR1 and CDR2 are MDHEN and SYDVKM. This CDR3 has 13 residues. The CDR3 DNA follows: TGTGCCAGCAGTTTTGAGTCCAGGCGGCCCCAGCATTTT. It encodes CASSFESRRPQHF.

This clone was observed a single time. The DNA for the CDR3 is TGCGCCAGCAGTCTTACAGGGGACTATGGCTACACCTTC. Protein: CASSLTGDYGYTF. The chain employs TRBV5-1 and TRBJ1-2; 7 nucleotides agree with TRBD1. Germline V CDR1 and CDR2: SGHRS, YFSETQ. J gave up 3 bases and V 5 bases, and 4 bases lay outside the gene matches. This CDR3 is 13 amino acids long. Looking up the rest from reference TRBV5-1 and TRBJ1-2 gives the full variable domain: KAGVTQTPRYLIKTRGQQVTLSCSPISGHRSVSWYQQTPGQGLQFLFEYFSETQRNKGNFPGRFSGRQFSNSRSEMNVSTLELGDSALYLCASSLTGDYGYTFGSGTRLTVV.

The genes are TRBV7-2 and TRBJ2-5, with 13 positions matching TRBD2. CDR1 and CDR2 (germline): SGHTA, FQGNSA. With V trimmed by 5 bases and J by 5 bases, 8 bases remained unmatched. The CDR3 has 16 residues. CDR3 residues: CASSVGLAGEGETQYF. Here the CDR3 DNA reads TGTGCCAGCAGCGTAGGACTAGCGGGAGAGGGTGAGACCCAGTACTTC. The entire variable domain, with the rest obtained from reference TRBV7-2 and TRBJ2-5, is as follows: GAGVSQSPSNKVTEKGKDVELRCDPISGHTALYWYRQSLGQGLEFLIYFQGNSAPDKSGLPSDRFSAERTGGSVSTLTIQRTQQEDSAVYLCASSVGLAGEGETQYFGPGTRLLVL.

V gene TRBV6-5 combines with J gene TRBJ2-1; D remains ambiguous. The germline CDR1 and CDR2 sequences are MNHEY and SVGAGI. Trimming left V 5 bases short and J 5 bases short, with 10 bases between. CDR3 size: 13 residues. The CDR3 protein is CASSPSRNNEQFF. In DNA form, the CDR3 reads TGTGCCAGCAGTCCGTCGCGGAACAATGAGCAGTTCTTC.

The gene calls are TRBV18 and TRBJ2-2; 11 bases align to TRBD2. In germline, CDR1 is KGHSH, CDR2 LQKENI. V lost 3 bases and J lost 0; bases outside the gene matches: 0. This CDR3 spans 16 amino acids. The CDR3 loop reads CASSPTSGTNTGELFF. In DNA form, the CDR3 reads TGTGCCAGCTCACCGACTAGCGGGACGAACACCGGGGAGCTGTTTTTT.

The J gene is TRBJ2-7, the V gene TRBV28, with D maybe TRBD1 (6 bases). The germline V gene encodes CDR1 MDHEN and CDR2 SYDVKM. With 5 bases removed from V and 4 bases from J, the gap between germline ends came to 21 bases. CDR3 length: 16 amino acids. The CDR3 DNA is TGTGCCAGCAGTGGGTCGGCCAAGGGGGTCTTTTACGAGCAGTACTTC. As protein: CASSGSAKGVFYEQYF.

The chain has TRBV5-4 and TRBJ1-1; 7 bases line up with TRBD1. This CDR3 has 16 residues. Trimming took 4 bases from V and 0 from J; bases not matched to a gene: 9. The germline V gene has CDR1 SGHNT and CDR2 YYREEE (reference sequence). The CDR3 loop is CASSPPDRALNTEAFF. CDR3 DNA sequence: TGTGCCAGCAGCCCACCCGACAGGGCACTGAACACTGAAGCTTTCTTT.

In this sample, this clone turned up a few times. The chain recombines TRBV2 with TRBJ2-3; the D gene is possibly TRBD2 (6 bases). In germline, CDR1 is SNHLY, CDR2 FYNNEI. There are 12 residues in the CDR3. V was cut by 11 bases and J by 7 bases, with 16 bases left in between. Written as DNA, the CDR3 is TGTGCCGGGGATACCGGAGGGAATACGCAGTATTTT. Amino acid sequence: CAGDTGGNTQYF.

The chain couples TRBV9 to TRBJ2-7; 8 positions agree with TRBD1. Losses at the gene ends were 0 bases for V and 2 bases for J; bases not matched to a gene: 4. Looked up from germline, CDR1 is SGDLS and CDR2 is YYNGEE. The CDR3 has 15 residues. The CDR3 bases are TGTGCCAGCAGCGTAGAGGCAGGGGGCCCCTACGAGCAGTACTTC. Encoded protein: CASSVEAGGPYEQYF.

This sequence joins TRBV30 and TRBJ2-1; 11 bases are shared with TRBD2. Germline V CDR1 and CDR2: GTSNPN, SVGIG (reference sequence). This CDR3 has 14 amino acids. Germline trimming cut 0 bases from V and 11 bases from J; bases unmatched to any gene: 6. The chain's CDR3 is CAWSVLLAGVKQFF. CDR3 bases: TGTGCCTGGAGTGTGCTACTAGCGGGAGTCAAGCAGTTCTTC.

Details on this clone: Germline is not matched at one junction end, which may reflect a read error. The genes are TRBV29-1 and TRBJ1-4; TRBD1 matches at 8 bases. Germline CDR1 is SQVTM and CDR2 is ANQGSEA. The CDR3 length is 14 residues. CDR3 nucleotides: TGCAGCGTTGATCCCTCCGGGACAGGTCCTAAACAGTTTTTT. Its protein is CSVDPSGTGPKQFF. Complete variable domain (other parts from reference TRBV29-1 and TRBJ1-4): SAVISQKPSRDICQRGTSLTIQCQVDSQVTMMFWYRQQPGQSLTLIATANQGSEATYESGFVIDKFPISRPNLTFSTLTVSNMSPEDSSIYLCSVDPSGTGPKQFFGSGTQLSVL.

V usage is TRBV30 and J usage is TRBJ1-3; TRBD1 might be the D (6 bases). CDR3 size: 13 residues. Germline CDR1 reads GTSNPN; CDR2 reads SVGIG (reference sequence). V lost 3 bases to trimming and J lost 4 bases, with 10 bases between them. The CDR3 nucleotides are TGTGCCTGGAGCGACACAGGGGGAAACACCATATATTTT. Translation: CAWSDTGGNTIYF.

V and J are TRBV28 and TRBJ1-2, with D perhaps matching TRBD1 (6 bases). Germline assignment: CDR1 MDHEN and CDR2 SYDVKM. The length of the CDR3 is 16 residues. V lost 4 bases to trimming and J lost 1 base, with 16 bases between them. The CDR3 nucleotides read TGTGCCAGCAGTTACGGGTTTAGGGGGATTAACTATGGCTACACCTTC. Amino acid sequence: CASSYGFRGINYGYTF.

This clone was found a few times. Likely a read error: the CDR3 ends without its conserved phenylalanine or tryptophan. The DNA is left out, because the CDR3 cannot be placed on it with certainty; the CDR3 is given as TCRdb lists it. The chain is built from TRBV5-1 and TRBJ2-7; TRBD1 reflects the table's D call only, with no check against the DNA. The CDR3 region is 14 residues in length, termini included. The germline CDR1 and CDR2 sequences are SGHRS and YFSETQ. CDR3: CASSLNPGTGARRG.

This chain links TRBV27 with TRBJ1-1, with D possibly being TRBD1 (6 bases). This CDR3 contains 14 residues. Germline V gene data show CDR1 as MNHEY and CDR2 as SMNVEV (reference sequence). V lost 3 bases and J lost 7, with 15 bases in between. The CDR3 nucleotides read TGTGCCAGCAGTTTTATTGAACCCAGGGGTGAAGCTTTCTTT. Translated, it gives CASSFIEPRGEAFF.

The gene calls are TRBV5-1 and TRBJ2-7; TRBD1 aligns across 7 bases. Germline V gene sequence: CDR1 SGHRS, CDR2 YFSETQ. The CDR3 covers 13 residues. Trimming took 5 bases from V and 4 from J; bases not matched to a gene: 6. The CDR3 coding sequence is TGCGCCAGCAGACGACAGGGCGTTTACGAGCAGTACTTC. Amino acids: CASRRQGVYEQYF.

The J gene is TRBJ1-2, the V gene TRBV7-3; no clear D gene. Trimming cost V 0 bases and J 2 bases, with 7 bases left between them. The CDR3 extends over 14 amino acids. The germline V gene encodes CDR1 SGHTA and CDR2 FQGTGA. CDR3 loop: CASSLTASNYGYTF. The CDR3 coding sequence is TGTGCCAGCAGCTTAACGGCATCCAACTATGGCTACACCTTC.

The rearrangement joins TRBV12-5 to TRBJ1-1, with D uncertain. This CDR3 is built from 14 residues. Per the germline V gene, CDR1 is LGHNT and CDR2 is FRNRAP. Trimming removed 2 bases from V and 0 bases from J, with 7 bases in between. CDR3 nucleotides: TGTGCTAGTGGTTTGATTCGGTTGAACACTGAAGCTTTCTTT. This sequence encodes CASGLIRLNTEAFF.